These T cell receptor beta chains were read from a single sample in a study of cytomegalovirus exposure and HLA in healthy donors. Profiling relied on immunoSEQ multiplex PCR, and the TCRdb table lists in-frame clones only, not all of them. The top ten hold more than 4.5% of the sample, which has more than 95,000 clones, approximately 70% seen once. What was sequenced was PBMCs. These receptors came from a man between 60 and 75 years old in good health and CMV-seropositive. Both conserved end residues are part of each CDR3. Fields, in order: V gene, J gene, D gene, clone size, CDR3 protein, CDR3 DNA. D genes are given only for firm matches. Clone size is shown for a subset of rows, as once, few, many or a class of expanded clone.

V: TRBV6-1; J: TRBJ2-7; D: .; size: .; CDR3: CASSRYEQYF; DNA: TGTGCCAGCAGCCGGTACGAGCAGTACTTC
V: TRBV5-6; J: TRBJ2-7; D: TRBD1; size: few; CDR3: CASSWTGTGPYEQYF; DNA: TGTGCCAGCAGCTGGACCGGGACAGGCCCTTACGAGCAGTACTTC
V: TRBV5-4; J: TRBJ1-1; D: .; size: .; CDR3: CASSSDIGYGTEAFF; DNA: TGTGCCAGCAGCTCGGACATCGGATATGGGACTGAAGCTTTCTTT
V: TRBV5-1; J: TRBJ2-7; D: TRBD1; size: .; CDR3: CASRLGDRAGEQYF; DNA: TGCGCCAGCAGACTGGGTGACAGGGCCGGCGAGCAGTACTTC
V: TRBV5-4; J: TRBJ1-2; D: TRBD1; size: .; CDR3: CASSFAGQGTRGYTF; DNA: TGTGCCAGCAGCTTTGCGGGACAGGGGACTCGGGGCTACACCTTC
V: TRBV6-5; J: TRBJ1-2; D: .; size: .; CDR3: CASSYGTPSYGYTF; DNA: TGTGCCAGCAGTTATGGGACTCCTAGCTATGGCTACACCTTC
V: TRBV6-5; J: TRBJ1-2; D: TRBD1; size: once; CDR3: CASKGQGGNYGYTF; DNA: TGTGCCAGCAAGGGACAGGGCGGCAACTATGGCTACACCTTC
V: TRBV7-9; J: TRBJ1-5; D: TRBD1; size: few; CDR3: CASSSVGTGDQPQHF; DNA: TGTGCCAGCAGCTCGGTGGGGACAGGGGATCAGCCCCAGCATTTT
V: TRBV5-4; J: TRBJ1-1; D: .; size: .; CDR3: CASSPGGPMNTEAFF; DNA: TGTGCCAGCAGCCCGGGGGGCCCTATGAACACTGAAGCTTTCTTT
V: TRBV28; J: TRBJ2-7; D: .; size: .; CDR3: CASSHSEAYEQYF; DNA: TGTGCCAGCAGTCACTCGGAGGCCTACGAGCAGTACTTC
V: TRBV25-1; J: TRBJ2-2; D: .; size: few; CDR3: CASSESTEASGELFF; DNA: TGTGCCAGCAGTGAATCCACGGAGGCCTCCGGGGAGCTGTTTTTT
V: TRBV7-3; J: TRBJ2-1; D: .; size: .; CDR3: CASSLRLASYNEQFF; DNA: TGTGCCAGCAGCCTAAGGTTAGCTTCCTACAATGAGCAGTTCTTC
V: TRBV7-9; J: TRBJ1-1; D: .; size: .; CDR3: CASSLRGTEAFF; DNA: TGTGCCAGCAGCTTACGGGGCACTGAAGCTTTCTTT
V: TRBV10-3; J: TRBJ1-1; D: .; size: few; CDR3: CAISKTVTEAFF; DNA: TGTGCCATCAGTAAGACAGTAACTGAAGCTTTCTTT
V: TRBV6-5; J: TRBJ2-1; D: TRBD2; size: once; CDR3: CASSTNPGTSRFF; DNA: TGTGCCAGCAGTACCAATCCCGGGACTAGCCGGTTCTTC
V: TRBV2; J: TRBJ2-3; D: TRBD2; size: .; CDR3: CASSEARSGGRTDTQYF; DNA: TGTGCCAGCAGTGAAGCGAGAAGCGGGGGGCGCACAGATACGCAGTATTTT
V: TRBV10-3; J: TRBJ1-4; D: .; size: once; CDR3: CANSPGAGVNEKLFF; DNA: TGTGCCAACTCCCCGGGGGCGGGAGTTAATGAAAAACTGTTTTTT
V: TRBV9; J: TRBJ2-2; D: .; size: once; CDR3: CASSASTGSGELFF; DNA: TGTGCCAGCAGCGCCTCCACGGGATCCGGGGAGCTGTTTTTT